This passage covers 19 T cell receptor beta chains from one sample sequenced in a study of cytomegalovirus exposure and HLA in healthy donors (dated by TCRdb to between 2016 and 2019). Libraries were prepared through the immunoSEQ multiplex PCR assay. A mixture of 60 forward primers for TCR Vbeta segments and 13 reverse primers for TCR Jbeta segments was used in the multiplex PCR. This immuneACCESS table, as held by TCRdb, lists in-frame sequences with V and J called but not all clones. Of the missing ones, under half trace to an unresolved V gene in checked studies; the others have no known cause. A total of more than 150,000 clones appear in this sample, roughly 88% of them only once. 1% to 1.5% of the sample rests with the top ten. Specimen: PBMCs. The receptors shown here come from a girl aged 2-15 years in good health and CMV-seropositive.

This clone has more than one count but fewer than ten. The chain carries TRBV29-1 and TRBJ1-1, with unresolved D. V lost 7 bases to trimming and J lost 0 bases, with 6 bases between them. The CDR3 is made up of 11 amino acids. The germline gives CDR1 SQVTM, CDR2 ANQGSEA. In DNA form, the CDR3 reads TGCAGCGGAATAGTGAACACTGAAGCTTTCTTT. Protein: CSGIVNTEAFF.

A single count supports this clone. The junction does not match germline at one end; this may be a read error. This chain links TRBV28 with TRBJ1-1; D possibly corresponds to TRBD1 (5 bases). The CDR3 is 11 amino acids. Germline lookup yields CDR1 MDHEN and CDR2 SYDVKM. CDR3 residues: CASSFSQGLHF. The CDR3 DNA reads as TGTGCCAGCAGTTTTTCCCAGGGCCTACACTTT.

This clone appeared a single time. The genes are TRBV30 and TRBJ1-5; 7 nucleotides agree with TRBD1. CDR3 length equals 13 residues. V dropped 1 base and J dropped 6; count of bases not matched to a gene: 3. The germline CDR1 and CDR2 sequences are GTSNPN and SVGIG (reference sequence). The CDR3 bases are TGTGCCTGGAGTGCTAGGGGGCTTCAGCCCCAGCATTTT. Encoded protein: CAWSARGLQPQHF.

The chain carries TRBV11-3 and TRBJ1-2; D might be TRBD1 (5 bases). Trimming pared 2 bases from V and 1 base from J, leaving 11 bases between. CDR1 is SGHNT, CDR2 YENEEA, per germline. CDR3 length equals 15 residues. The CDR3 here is CASSLSPGHNYGYTF. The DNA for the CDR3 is TGTGCCAGCAGCTTATCACCCGGACATAACTATGGCTACACCTTC.

The CDR3, as DNA: TGTGCCAGCAGTTTTAGCGGGGGCCCGTGGGCTTTCTTT. Translated: CASSFSGGPWAFF. The chain couples TRBV28 to TRBJ1-1, with D possibly TRBD1 on 6 matching bases. Germline V CDR1 and CDR2: MDHEN, SYDVKM. V was pared by 3 bases and J by 11 bases, with 16 bases between. The CDR3 length is 13 residues.

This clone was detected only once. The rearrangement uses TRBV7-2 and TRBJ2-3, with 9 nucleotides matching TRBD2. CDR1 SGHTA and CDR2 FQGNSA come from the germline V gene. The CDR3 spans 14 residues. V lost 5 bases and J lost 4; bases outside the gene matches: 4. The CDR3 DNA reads TGTGCCAGCAGCCCTAGCGGGAACTCAGATACGCAGTATTTT. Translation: CASSPSGNSDTQYF.

CDR3 DNA: TGTGCCAGTAGCCCCGGGAAGGTAGCGGGAGGCACAGATACGCAGTATTTT. Translated, it gives CASSPGKVAGGTDTQYF. J is TRBJ2-3 and V is TRBV19; 9 nucleotides line up with TRBD2. Germline CDR1 is LNHDA and CDR2 is SQIVND (reference sequence). There are 17 residues in the CDR3. With V trimmed by 6 bases and J by 1 base, 11 bases remained unmatched.

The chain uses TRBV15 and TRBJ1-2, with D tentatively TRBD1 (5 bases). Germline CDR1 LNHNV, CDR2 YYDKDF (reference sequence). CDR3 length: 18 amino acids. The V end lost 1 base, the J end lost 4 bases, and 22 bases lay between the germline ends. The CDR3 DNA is TGTGCCACCAGCAGAGGAGATAGGGGCGCGGACGGAATCTATGGCTACACCTTC. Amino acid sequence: CATSRGDRGADGIYGYTF.

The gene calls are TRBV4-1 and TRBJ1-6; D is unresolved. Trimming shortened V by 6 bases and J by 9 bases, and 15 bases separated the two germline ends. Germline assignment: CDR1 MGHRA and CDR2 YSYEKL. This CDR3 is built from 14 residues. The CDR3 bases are TGCGCCAGCAGTCTAGACGGTTTGTTTTCACCCCTCCACTTT. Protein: CASSLDGLFSPLHF.

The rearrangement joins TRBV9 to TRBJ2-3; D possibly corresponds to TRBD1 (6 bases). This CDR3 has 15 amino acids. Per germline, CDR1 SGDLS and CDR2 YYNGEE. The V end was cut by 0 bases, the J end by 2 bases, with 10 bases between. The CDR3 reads CASSVGDILTDTQYF. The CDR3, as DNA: TGTGCCAGCAGCGTAGGGGACATCCTCACAGATACGCAGTATTTT. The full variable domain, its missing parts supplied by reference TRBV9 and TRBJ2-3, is DSGVTQTPKHLITATGQRVTLRCSPRSGDLSVYWYQQSLDQGLQFLIQYYNGEERAKGNILERFSAQQFPDLHSELNLSSLELGDSALYFCASSVGDILTDTQYFGPGTRLTVL.

CDR3 DNA sequence: TGTGCCAGCAGCCCGTTAGCGGGAGGAATACAAGAGACCCAGTACTTC. It yields the protein CASSPLAGGIQETQYF. The gene calls are TRBV7-8 and TRBJ2-5; TRBD2 agrees at 10 bases. Germline CDR1 and CDR2: SGHVS and FQNEAQ. CDR3 length: 16 residues. With 5 bases clipped from V and 2 bases from J, the junction kept 8 bases outside the gene matches.

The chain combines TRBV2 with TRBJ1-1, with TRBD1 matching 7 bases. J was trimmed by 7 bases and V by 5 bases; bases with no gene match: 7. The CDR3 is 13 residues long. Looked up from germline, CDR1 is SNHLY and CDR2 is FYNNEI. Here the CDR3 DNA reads TGTGCCAGCAGTAAAGACAGGGATGATGAAGCTTTCTTT. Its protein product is CASSKDRDDEAFF. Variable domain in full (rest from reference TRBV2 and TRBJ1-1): EPEVTQTPSHQVTQMGQEVILRCVPISNHLYFYWYRQILGQKVEFLVSFYNNEISEKSEIFDDQFSVERPDGSNFTLKIRSTKLEDSAMYFCASSKDRDDEAFFGQGTRLTVV.

The CDR3 loop reads CAWSGQYNSPLHF. The CDR3 DNA reads TGTGCCTGGAGTGGGCAGTATAATTCACCCCTCCACTTT. The rearrangement joins TRBV30 to TRBJ1-6; unclear D gene. Germline assignment: CDR1 GTSNPN and CDR2 SVGIG (reference sequence). CDR3 length: 13 amino acids. V gave up 1 base and J gave up 4 bases, with 5 bases separating them.

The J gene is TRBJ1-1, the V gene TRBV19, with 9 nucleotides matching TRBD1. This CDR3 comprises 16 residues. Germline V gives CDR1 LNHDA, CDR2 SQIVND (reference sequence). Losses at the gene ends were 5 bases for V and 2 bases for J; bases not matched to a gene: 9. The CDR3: CASSPSDRGGNTEAFF. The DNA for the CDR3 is TGTGCCAGTAGTCCCTCGGACAGGGGAGGTAACACTGAAGCTTTCTTT. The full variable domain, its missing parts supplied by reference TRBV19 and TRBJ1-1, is DGGITQSPKYLFRKEGQNVTLSCEQNLNHDAMYWYRQDPGQGLRLIYYSQIVNDFQKGDIAEGYSVSREKKESFPLTVTSAQKNPTAFYLCASSPSDRGGNTEAFFGQGTRLTVV.

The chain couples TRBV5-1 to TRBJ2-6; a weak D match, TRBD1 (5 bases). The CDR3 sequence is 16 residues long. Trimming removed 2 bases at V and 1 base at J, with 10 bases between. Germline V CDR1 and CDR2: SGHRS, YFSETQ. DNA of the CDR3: TGCGCCAGCAGCTTAGACAGTCCTTCTGGGGCCAACGTCCTGACTTTC. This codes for CASSLDSPSGANVLTF.

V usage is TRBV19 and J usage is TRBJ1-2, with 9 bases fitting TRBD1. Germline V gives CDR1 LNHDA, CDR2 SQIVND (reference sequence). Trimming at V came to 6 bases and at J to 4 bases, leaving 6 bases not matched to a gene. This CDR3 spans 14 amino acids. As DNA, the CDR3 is TGTGCCAGTAGCCCGGGACAGGGCGGCTATGGCTACACCTTC. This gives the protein CASSPGQGGYGYTF.

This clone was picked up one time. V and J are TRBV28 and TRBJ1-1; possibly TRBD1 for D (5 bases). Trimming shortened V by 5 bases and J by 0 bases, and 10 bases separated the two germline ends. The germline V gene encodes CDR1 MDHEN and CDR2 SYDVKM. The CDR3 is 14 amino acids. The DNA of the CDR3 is TGTGCCAGCAGTCCCCGGGGGATGAACACTGAAGCTTTCTTT. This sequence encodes CASSPRGMNTEAFF.

The CDR3 bases are TGTGCCAGCAGCTTAGAGGGTGGGGCCTACGAGCAGTACTTC. Protein product: CASSLEGGAYEQYF. The chain recombines TRBV7-3 with TRBJ2-7, with D perhaps matching TRBD2 (5 bases). The V end lost 2 bases, the J end lost 2 bases, and 10 bases lay between the germline ends. The V gene's germline CDR1 is SGHTA and CDR2 FQGTGA. The length of the CDR3 is 14 residues.

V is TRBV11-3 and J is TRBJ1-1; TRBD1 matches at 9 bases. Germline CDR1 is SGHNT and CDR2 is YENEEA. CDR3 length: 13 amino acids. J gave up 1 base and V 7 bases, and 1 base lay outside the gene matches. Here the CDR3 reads CASKQGANTEAFF. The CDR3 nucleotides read TGTGCCAGCAAACAGGGGGCGAACACTGAAGCTTTCTTT.